This TCR beta chain was captured by sequencing in a study of cytotoxic CD8 clonotypes in ibrutinib-treated CLL. Using immunoSEQ multiplex PCR, the repertoire was profiled, and TCRdb retains in-frame clones only, with some absent. The sample includes about 300,000 clones, approximately 76% of them seen just once. The source of about 2 micrograms of genomic DNA for TCR beta libraries was cryopreserved PBMCs. The V end was cut by 2 bases, the J end by 4 bases, with 18 bases between. This CDR3 is 17 amino acids long. CDR1 is MNHNS, CDR2 SASEGT, per germline. Sequencing used PBMCs, obtained at disease progression, from a patient treated with ibrutinib. The receptor comes from a human donor with chronic lymphocytic leukemia. This chain links TRBV6-1 with TRBJ1-5; D is unclear. CDR3 nucleotide sequence: TGTGCCAGCAGTGAAAGGCTCGGAGCAGCCATAAATCAGCCCCAGCATTTT. As protein: CASSERLGAAINQPQHF.